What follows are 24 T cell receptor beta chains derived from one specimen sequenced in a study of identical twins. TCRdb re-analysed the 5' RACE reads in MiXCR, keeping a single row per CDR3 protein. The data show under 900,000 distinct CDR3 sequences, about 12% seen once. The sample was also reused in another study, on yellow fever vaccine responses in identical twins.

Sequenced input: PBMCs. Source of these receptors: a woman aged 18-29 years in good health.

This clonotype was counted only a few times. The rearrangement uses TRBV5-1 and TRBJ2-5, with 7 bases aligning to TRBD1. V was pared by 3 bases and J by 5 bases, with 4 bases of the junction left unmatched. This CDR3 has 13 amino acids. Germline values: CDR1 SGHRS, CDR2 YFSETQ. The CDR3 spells CASSSGQFETQYF. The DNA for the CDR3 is TGCGCCAGCAGCTCGGGACAGTTCGAGACCCAGTACTTC.

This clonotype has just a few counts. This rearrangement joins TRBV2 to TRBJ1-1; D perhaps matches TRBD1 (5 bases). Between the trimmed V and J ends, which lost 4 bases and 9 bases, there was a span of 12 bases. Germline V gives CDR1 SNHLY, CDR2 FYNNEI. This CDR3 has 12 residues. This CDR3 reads CASSVRGLQAFF. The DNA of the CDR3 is TGTGCCAGCAGTGTTAGGGGACTGCAAGCTTTCTTT.

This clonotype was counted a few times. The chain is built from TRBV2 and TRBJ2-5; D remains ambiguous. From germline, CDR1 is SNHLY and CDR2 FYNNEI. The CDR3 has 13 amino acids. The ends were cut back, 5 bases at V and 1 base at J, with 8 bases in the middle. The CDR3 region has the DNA TGTGCCAGCAGTTCGATGGGCCAAGAGACCCAGTACTTC. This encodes CASSSMGQETQYF. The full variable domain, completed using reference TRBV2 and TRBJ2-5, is EPEVTQTPSHQVTQMGQEVILRCVPISNHLYFYWYRQILGQKVEFLVSFYNNEISEKSEIFDDQFSVERPDGSNFTLKIRSTKLEDSAMYFCASSSMGQETQYFGPGTRLLVL.

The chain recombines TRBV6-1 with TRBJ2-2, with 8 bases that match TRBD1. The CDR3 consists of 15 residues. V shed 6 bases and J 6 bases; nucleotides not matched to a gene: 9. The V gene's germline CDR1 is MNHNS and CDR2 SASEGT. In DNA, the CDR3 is TGTGCCAGCAGGACCGCGACAGGGGACGCCGGGGAGCTGTTTTTT. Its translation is CASRTATGDAGELFF.

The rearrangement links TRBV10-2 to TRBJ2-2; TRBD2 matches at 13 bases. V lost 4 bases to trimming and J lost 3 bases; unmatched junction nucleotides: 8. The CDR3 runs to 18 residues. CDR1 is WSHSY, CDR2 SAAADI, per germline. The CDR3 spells CASSGGAGLAGYTGELFF. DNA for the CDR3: TGCGCCAGCAGTGGGGGGGCGGGACTAGCGGGGTACACCGGGGAGCTGTTTTTT.

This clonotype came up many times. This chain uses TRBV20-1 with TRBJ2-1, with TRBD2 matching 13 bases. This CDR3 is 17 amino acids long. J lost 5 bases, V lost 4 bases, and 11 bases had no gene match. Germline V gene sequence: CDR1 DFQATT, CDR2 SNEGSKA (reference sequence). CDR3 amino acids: CSATPTSGGARDNEQFF. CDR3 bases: TGCAGTGCTACCCCTACTAGCGGGGGGGCCCGGGACAATGAGCAGTTCTTC.

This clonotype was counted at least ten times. CDR3 amino acids: CASSLSKNTEAFF. CDR3 nucleotide sequence: TGTGCCAGCAGCTTATCTAAGAACACTGAAGCTTTCTTT. The chain recombines TRBV7-8 with TRBJ1-1, with D unclear. The CDR3 length is 13 residues. Germline V gene data show CDR1 as SGHVS and CDR2 as FQNEAQ. The V end was cut by 2 bases, the J end by 1 base, with 5 bases between.

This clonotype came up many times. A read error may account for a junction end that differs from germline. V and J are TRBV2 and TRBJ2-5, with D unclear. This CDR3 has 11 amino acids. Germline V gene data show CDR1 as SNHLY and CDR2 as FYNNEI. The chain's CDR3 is CASSEVLTVLF. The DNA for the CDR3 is TGTGCCAGCAGTGAAGTTTTGACTGTGCTCTTC.

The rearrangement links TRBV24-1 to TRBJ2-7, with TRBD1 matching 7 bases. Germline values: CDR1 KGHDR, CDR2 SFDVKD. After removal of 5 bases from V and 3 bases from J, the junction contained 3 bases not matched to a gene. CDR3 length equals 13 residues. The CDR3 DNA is TGTGCCACCAGTGTGGCAGGGGGCTACGAGCAGTACTTC. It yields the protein CATSVAGGYEQYF.

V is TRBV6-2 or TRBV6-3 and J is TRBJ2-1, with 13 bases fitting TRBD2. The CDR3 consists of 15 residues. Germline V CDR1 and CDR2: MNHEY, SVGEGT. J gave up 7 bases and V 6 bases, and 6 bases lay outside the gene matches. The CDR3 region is CASSDKTSGGNEQFF. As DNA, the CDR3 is TGTGCCAGCAGCGACAAGACTAGCGGGGGGAATGAGCAGTTCTTC.

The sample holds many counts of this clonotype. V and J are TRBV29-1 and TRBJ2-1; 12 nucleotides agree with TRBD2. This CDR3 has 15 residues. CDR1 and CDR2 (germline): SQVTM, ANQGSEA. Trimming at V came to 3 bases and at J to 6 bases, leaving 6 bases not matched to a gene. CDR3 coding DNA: TGCAGCGTTGATCCGGGACTAGCGGGTCCCAATGAGCAGTTCTTC. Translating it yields CSVDPGLAGPNEQFF.

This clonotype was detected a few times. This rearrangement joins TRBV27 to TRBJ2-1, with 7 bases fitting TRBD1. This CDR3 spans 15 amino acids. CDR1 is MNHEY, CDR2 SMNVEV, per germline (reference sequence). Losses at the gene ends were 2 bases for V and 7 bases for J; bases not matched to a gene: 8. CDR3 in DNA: TGTGCCAGCAGTTTAATGGCCCACAGGGGTAATGAGCAGTTCTTC. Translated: CASSLMAHRGNEQFF.

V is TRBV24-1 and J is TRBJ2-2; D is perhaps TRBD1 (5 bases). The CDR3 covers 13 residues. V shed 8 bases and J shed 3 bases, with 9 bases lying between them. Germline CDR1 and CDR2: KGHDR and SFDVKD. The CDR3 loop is CATMKGYTGELFF. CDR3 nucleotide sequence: TGTGCCACCATGAAGGGGTACACCGGGGAGCTGTTTTTT.

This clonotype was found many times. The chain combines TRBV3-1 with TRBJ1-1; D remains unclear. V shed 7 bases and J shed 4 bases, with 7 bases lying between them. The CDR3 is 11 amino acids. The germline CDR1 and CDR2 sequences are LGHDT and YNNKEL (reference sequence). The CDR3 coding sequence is TGTGCCAGCACCTCTAGCACTGAAGCTTTCTTT. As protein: CASTSSTEAFF.

CDR3 sequence (DNA): TGCAGTGCTGTGAGCGGGAGGGCCTTCGATGAGCAGTTCTTC. This sequence encodes CSAVSGRAFDEQFF. V is TRBV20-1 and J is TRBJ2-1; 10 nucleotides line up with TRBD2. Germline trimming cut 5 bases from V and 8 bases from J; bases unmatched to any gene: 9. The CDR3 consists of 14 residues. From germline, CDR1 is DFQATT and CDR2 SNEGSKA (reference sequence).

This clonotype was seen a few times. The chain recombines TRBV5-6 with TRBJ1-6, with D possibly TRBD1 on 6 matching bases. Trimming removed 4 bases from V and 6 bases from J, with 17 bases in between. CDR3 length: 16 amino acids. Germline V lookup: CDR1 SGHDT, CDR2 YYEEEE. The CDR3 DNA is TGTGCCAGCAGCCCAACCGGACAGCGGACTAATTCACCCCTCCACTTT. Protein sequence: CASSPTGQRTNSPLHF.

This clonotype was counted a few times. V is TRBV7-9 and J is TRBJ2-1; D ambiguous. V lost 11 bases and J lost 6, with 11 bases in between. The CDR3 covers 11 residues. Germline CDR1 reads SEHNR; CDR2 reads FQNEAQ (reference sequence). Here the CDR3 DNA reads TGTGCCGCTGGGGTCGGCAATGAGCAGTTCTTC. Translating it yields CAAGVGNEQFF.

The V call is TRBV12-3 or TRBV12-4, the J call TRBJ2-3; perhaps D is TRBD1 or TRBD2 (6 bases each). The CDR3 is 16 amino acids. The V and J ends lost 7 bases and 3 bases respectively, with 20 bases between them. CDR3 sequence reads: CASTVNLGGPTDTQYF. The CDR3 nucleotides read TGTGCCAGCACTGTAAACCTCGGGGGCCCTACAGATACGCAGTATTTT.

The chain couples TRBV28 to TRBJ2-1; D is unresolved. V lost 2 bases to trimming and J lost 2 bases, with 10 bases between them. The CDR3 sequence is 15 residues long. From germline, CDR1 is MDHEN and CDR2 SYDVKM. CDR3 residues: CASSLQAMAYNEQFF. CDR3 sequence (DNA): TGTGCCAGCAGTTTACAGGCGATGGCCTACAATGAGCAGTTCTTC.

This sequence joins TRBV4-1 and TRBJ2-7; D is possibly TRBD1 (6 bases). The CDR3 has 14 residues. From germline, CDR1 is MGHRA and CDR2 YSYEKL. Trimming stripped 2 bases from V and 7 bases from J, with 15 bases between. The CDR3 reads CASSQNREWGEQYV. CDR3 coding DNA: TGCGCCAGCAGCCAAAACAGGGAATGGGGTGAGCAGTACGTC.

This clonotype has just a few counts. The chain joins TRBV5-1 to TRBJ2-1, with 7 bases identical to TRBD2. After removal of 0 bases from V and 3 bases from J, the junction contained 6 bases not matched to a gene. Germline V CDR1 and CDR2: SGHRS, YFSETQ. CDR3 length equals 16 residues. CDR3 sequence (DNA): TGCGCCAGCAGCTTGGCCGGGTGGACTAGCTACAATGAGCAGTTCTTC. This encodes CASSLAGWTSYNEQFF. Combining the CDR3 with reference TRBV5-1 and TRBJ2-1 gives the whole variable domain KAGVTQTPRYLIKTRGQQVTLSCSPISGHRSVSWYQQTPGQGLQFLFEYFSETQRNKGNFPGRFSGRQFSNSRSEMNVSTLELGDSALYLCASSLAGWTSYNEQFFGPGTRLTVL.

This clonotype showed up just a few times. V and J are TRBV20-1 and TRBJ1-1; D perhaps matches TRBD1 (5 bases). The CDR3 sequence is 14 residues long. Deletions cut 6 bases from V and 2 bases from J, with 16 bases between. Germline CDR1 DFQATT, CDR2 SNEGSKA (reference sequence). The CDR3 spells CSARIQGGNTEAFF. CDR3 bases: TGCAGTGCGCGAATTCAGGGTGGCAACACTGAAGCTTTCTTT.

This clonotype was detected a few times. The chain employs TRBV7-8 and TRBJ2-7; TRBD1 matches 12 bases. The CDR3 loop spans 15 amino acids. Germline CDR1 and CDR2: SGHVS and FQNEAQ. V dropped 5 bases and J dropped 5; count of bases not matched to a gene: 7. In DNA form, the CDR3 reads TGTGCCAGCAGCGCAGGGACAGGGGGCGGTAACGAGCAGTACTTC. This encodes CASSAGTGGGNEQYF.

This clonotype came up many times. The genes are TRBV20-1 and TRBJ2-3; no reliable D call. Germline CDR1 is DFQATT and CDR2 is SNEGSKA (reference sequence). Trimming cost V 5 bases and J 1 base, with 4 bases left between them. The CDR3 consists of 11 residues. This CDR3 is CSAHGTDTQYF. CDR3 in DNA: TGCAGTGCTCATGGCACAGATACGCAGTATTTT.